A selection of T cell receptor beta chains follows, all from one sample in a study of neurological immune-mediated disorders. MiXCR, applied by TCRdb to the 5' RACE reads, yields one record per CDR3 protein. Seen here are 74,000 or so distinct CDR3 sequences, roughly 9.5% observed once, and the top ten hold 1.7%. Sequenced sample: PBMCs. Every receptor here comes from a man aged 45-60 years in good health. CDR3s leave out the opening cysteine and the closing phenylalanine or tryptophan.

V gene: TRBV5-1; CDR3 protein: ASSLAVARNTEAF
V gene: TRBV3-1; CDR3 protein: ASSHRQAYEQY
V gene: TRBV13; CDR3 protein: ASSPGWAGSSEQY
V gene: TRBV27; CDR3 protein: ASSQNRGRGEKLF
V gene: TRBV24-1; CDR3 protein: ATSDAGKSKETQY
V gene: TRBV4-3; CDR3 protein: ASSQLGTGKETQY
V gene: TRBV7-2; CDR3 protein: ASSATGGTGELF
V gene: TRBV6-5; CDR3 protein: ASSYSTGELF
V gene: TRBV20-1; CDR3 protein: SATGASLRVEQY
V gene: TRBV19; CDR3 protein: ASSIKGIHQPQH
V gene: TRBV20-1; CDR3 protein: STRVRTGSFTDAF
V gene: TRBV5-1; CDR3 protein: ASSLGEELRKYQETQY
V gene: TRBV20-1; CDR3 protein: SARGTSGGETQY